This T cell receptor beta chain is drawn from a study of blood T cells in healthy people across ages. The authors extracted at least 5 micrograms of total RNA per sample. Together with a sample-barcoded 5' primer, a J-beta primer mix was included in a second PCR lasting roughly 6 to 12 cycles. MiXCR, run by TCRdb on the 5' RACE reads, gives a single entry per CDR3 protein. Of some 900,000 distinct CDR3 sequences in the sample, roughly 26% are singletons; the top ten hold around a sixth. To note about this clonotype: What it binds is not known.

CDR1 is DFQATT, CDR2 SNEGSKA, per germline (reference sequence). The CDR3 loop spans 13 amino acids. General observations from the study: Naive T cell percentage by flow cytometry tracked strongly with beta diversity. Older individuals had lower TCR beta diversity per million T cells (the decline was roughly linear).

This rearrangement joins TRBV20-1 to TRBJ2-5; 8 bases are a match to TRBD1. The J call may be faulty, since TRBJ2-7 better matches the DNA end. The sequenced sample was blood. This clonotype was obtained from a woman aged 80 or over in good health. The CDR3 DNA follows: TGCAGTGCTAGAGGGACAGGGTACCACGAGCAGTACTTC. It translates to CSARGTGYHEQYF.